This T cell receptor (beta chain) is from a study of shared clonotypes between healthy human individuals. Study-level background: Per-donor plates numbered three CD4 naive, three CD4 memory, two CD8 naive and one CD8 memory. General observations from the study: It was observed that 5% to 6% of naive CD4 clonotypes were shared across several donors.

A word on this clone: What it binds is not known.

Generated by immunoSEQ multiplex PCR, the TCRdb table keeps only in-frame clones and is missing some. The top ten hold about 1.5% of the sample, which has some 900,000 clones, 70% to 85% seen once. The TCR comes from a man aged 18-30 years in good health. The sequencing sample was made of memory CD4+ T cells sorted from blood. Subset indicated: CD45RA-negative fraction.

The CDR3 region has the DNA TGTGCCAGCAGCCGTCCTACGGAAAAACTGTTTTTT. Protein product: CASSRPTEKLFF. The gene calls are TRBV7-6 and TRBJ1-4; D not certain. V was shortened by 5 bases and J by 8 bases, with 9 bases between the two germline ends. This CDR3 comprises 12 residues. Looked up from germline, CDR1 is SGHVS and CDR2 is FNYEAQ. Full variable domain (rest looked up from reference TRBV7-6 and TRBJ1-4): GAGVSQSPRYKVTKRGQDVALRCDPISGHVSLYWYRQALGQGPEFLTYFNYEAQQDKSGLPNDRFSAERPEGSISTLTIQRTEQRDSAMYRCASSRPTEKLFFGSGTQLSVL.